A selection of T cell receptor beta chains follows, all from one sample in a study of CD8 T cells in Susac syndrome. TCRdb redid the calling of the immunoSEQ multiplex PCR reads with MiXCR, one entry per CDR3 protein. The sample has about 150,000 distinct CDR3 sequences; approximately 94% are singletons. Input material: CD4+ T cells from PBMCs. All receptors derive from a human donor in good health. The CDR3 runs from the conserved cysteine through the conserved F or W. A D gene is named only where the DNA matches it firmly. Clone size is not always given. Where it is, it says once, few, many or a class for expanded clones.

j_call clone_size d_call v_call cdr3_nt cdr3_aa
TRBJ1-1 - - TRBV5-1 TGCGCCAGCAGCCCGAGTCGCAGGACGAACACTGAAGCTTTCTTT CASSPSRRTNTEAFF
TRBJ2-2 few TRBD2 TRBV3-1 TGTGCCAGCAGCCAAAGAGCGGGAGGTGTGGCCGGGGAGCTGTTTTTT CASSQRAGGVAGELFF
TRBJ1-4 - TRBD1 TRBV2 TGTGCCAGCAGTGCGGGACAGCCGCGTGCAACTAATGAAAAACTGTTTTTT CASSAGQPRATNEKLFF
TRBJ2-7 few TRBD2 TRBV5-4 TGTGCCAGCAGCTTTACGGGACTAGTCGACTACGAGCAGTACTTC CASSFTGLVDYEQYF
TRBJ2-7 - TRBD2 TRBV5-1 TGCGCCAGCAGCCTACTAGCGGGAGAATCCGAGCAGTACTTC CASSLLAGESEQYF
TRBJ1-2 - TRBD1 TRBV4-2 TGTGCCAGCAGCCAAGGACAGGGGTCAGCTAACTATGGCTACACCTTC CASSQGQGSANYGYTF
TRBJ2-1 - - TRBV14 TGTGCCAGCAGCCAAGATTGGTTTCGGGCGGATGAGCAGTTCTTC CASSQDWFRADEQFF
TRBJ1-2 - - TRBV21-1 TGTGCCAGCAGCCGGGCGCAGGGGTATGGCTACACCTTC CASSRAQGYGYTF
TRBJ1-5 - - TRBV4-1 TGCGCCAGCAGCCAAGATCTAGGGCAGAATCAGCCCCAGCATTTT CASSQDLGQNQPQHF
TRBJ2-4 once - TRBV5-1 TGCGCCAGCAGCCGGATGATTGGAGGGGTCGGGAACATTCAGTACTTC CASSRMIGGVGNIQYF
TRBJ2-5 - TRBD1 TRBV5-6 TGTGCCAGCAGCTTACTAATTGACAGGGTAGGAGAGACCCAGTACTTC CASSLLIDRVGETQYF
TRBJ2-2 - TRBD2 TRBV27 TGTGCCAGCAGTTTATCGGCAGCGGGAGGGAACACCGGGGAGCTGTTTTTT CASSLSAAGGNTGELFF
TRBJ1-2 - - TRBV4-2 TGTGCCAGCAGCCAAGAAGCTAGATATGGCTACACCTTC CASSQEARYGYTF
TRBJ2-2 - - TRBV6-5 TGTGCCGGCGGACAGAACACCGGGGAGCTGTTTTTT CAGGQNTGELFF
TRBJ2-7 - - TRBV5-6 TGTGCCAGCAGCTTGGCTTGGGAGGGGGGCCCCTACGAGCAGTACTTC CASSLAWEGGPYEQYF
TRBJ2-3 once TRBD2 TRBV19 TGTGCCAGTAGTTTAGCGGGAGGCTCTAGCACAGATACGCAGTATTTT CASSLAGGSSTDTQYF
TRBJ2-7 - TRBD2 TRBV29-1 TGCAGCGTTGAGGTCGGACTAGCGGGAGGGGCCTTGGACCGCTACGAGCAGTACTTC CSVEVGLAGGALDRYEQYF
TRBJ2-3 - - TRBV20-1 TGCAGTGCTAGAGATAGTGGGTCGGATACGCAGTATTTT CSARDSGSDTQYF
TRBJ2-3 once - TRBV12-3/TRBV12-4 TGTGCCAGCAGTTTTGGGACGGGCACAGATACGCAGTATTTT CASSFGTGTDTQYF
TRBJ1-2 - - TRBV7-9 TGTGCCAGCAGCCATATAACAGTTCCCAGCTATGGCTACACCTTC CASSHITVPSYGYTF
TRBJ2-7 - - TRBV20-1 TGCAGTGCTAGTTTCCGGAGGGGACCCTACGAGCAGTACTTC CSASFRRGPYEQYF
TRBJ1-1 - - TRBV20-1 TGCAGTGCTAGATTGCCGGGACGGACCTCTCTGCGAACTGAAGCTTTCTTT CSARLPGRTSLRTEAFF
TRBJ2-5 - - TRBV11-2 TGTGCCAGCAGCTTAACCCAAGAGACCCAGTACTTC CASSLTQETQYF
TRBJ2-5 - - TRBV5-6 TGTGCCAGCAGCTCCCGTGGGGGTGTAGGAGAGACCCAGTACTTC CASSSRGGVGETQYF
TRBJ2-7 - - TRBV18 TGTGCCAGCTCACCACTAAGCGGACAGATACACTACGAGCAGTACTTC CASSPLSGQIHYEQYF
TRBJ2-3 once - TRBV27 TGTGCCAGCAGTAGGTCAGATACGCAGTATTTT CASSRSDTQYF
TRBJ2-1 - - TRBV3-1 TGTGCCAGCAGCCAAGAGGGAGTTGGGTACAATGAGCAGTTCTTC CASSQEGVGYNEQFF
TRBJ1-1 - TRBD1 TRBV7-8 TGTGCCAGCAGCTTAGTGGGCCGACAGGGTGCAGCTGAAGCTTTCTTT CASSLVGRQGAAEAFF
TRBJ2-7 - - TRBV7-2 TGTGCCAGCAGCACCTCGGAGGGTTTCTACGAGCAGTACTTC CASSTSEGFYEQYF
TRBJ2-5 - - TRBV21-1 TGTGCCAGCAGCAAAGCAATTGGGGAGACCCAGTACTTC CASSKAIGETQYF
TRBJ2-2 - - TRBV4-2 TGTGCCAGCAGCCAAGAAGGGACAGCGGGAGACGGGCTGTTTTTT CASSQEGTAGDGLFF
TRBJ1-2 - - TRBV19 TGTGCCAGTAGTATGTTGTTGAAGGGCCATGGCTACACCTTC CASSMLLKGHGYTF
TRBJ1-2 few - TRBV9 TGTGCCAGCAGCGACCGGGTTGGCTACACCTTC CASSDRVGYTF
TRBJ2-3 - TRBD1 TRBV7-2 TGTGCCAGCAGCTTGACAGGGCCTAGCACAGATACGCAGTATTTT CASSLTGPSTDTQYF
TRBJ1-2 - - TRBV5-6 TGTGCCAGCAGCTTGAGTGCAGCTTACTATGGCTACACCTTC CASSLSAAYYGYTF
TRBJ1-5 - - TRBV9 TGTGCCAGCAGCGGGGGGACTGCTAGCAATCAGCCCCAGCATTTT CASSGGTASNQPQHF
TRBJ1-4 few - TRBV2 TGTGCCAGCAGTGAATTGGGCGAAAAACTGTTTTTT CASSELGEKLFF
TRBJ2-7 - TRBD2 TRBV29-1 TGCAGCGTTGCAGGCGGGAGGGGGTCCTACGAGCAGTACTTC CSVAGGRGSYEQYF
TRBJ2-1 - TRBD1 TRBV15 TGTGCCACCAGCAAAAGGGGGCCGGCTGAGCAGTTCTTC CATSKRGPAEQFF